The clone carrying this TCR beta chain was counted once. What it binds is unknown. TCRdb itself ran the RT-PCR reads through MiXCR, one entry per CDR3 protein. The table records roughly 520,000 distinct CDR3 sequences, around 25% of them present only once. This sample is part of a study of response to subunit inactivated influenza vaccine. The CDR3 sequence is 15 residues long. The germline V gene encodes CDR1 MGHDK and CDR2 SYGVNS. V shed 3 bases, J shed 7 bases, and the junction held 9 bases outside the gene matches. Study conclusions and caveats: There was a suggestion from the authors that each seasonal influenza vaccination recruits few new T cells.

The rearrangement links TRBV25-1 to TRBJ2-1; 7 bases align to TRBD2. The source material was CD4+ T cells sorted from PBMCs, sampled about 5 days after vaccination. The source of this sequence is a man in his fifties or sixties who received an inactivated influenza vaccine. The DNA for the CDR3 is TGTGCCAGCAGTGATCTAGCGGTTCTAGGGAATGAGCAGTTCTTC. Translating it yields CASSDLAVLGNEQFF. The full variable domain, in which reference TRBV25-1 and TRBJ2-1 provide the parts outside the CDR3, is EADIYQTPRYLVIGTGKKITLECSQTMGHDKMYWYQQDPGMELHLIHYSYGVNSTEKGDLSSESTVSRIRTEHFPLTLESARPSHTSQYLCASSDLAVLGNEQFFGPGTRLTVL.